This T cell receptor beta chain was recovered during a study of blood T cell repertoires in COVID-19. About the study: Samples came from the United States, Italy and Spain, spanning acute and convalescent COVID-19. The analysed material was cDNA or gDNA that came from T cells, B-cell-depleted T cells, or PBMCs.

Original handling: Reference gene primers were amplified, and this amplification served to estimate nucleated cell counts. Produced via immunoSEQ multiplex PCR; TCRdb's table is partial and in-frame only. V and J calls plus clone size are reproduced from that table; the DNA served to infer D and trimming. In the table there are 80,000 to 100,000 clones, 81% of which are singletons. Germline CDR1 reads SGHNT; CDR2 reads YENEEA. The CDR3 covers 15 residues. Deletions cut 1 base from V and 0 bases from J, with 7 bases between. This sequence joins TRBV11-3 and TRBJ2-1; D not certain. The sequenced sample was peripheral blood. This receptor was taken from a man aged 55-75 years with acute or convalescent COVID-19. The CDR3 sequence: CASSLAGYSYNEQFF. CDR3 nucleotides: TGTGCCAGCAGCTTAGCCGGGTACTCCTACAATGAGCAGTTCTTC.